This T cell receptor beta chain was documented in a study of early T cells in non-severe SARS-CoV-2 infection. Study overall: Sequencing of bulk RNA from unsorted whole blood was done, without chain pairing. Findings of the study overall: The study's VDJdb matching favored anti-spike CD8 responses and missed private and CD4 specificities.

This CDR3 is 15 amino acids long. The V end lost 0 bases, the J end lost 2 bases, and 11 bases lay between the germline ends. In germline, CDR1 is MNHEY, CDR2 SVGAGI. This clonotype was observed many times. Its antigen is not identified. Unique molecular identifiers were added to individual cDNA molecules. TCRdb re-called the 5' RACE reads with MiXCR, one entry per CDR3 protein. The sample lists 70,000 or so distinct CDR3 sequences; 12% were seen once. The chain has TRBV6-5 and TRBJ2-7; D ambiguous. This clonotype was sampled from an adult who was a healthcare worker with PCR-confirmed SARS-CoV-2 infection or an uninfected control (not recorded which). Sequenced: whole blood. In DNA form, the CDR3 reads TGTGCCAGCAGTTACTCGGCCGGATATACCTACGAGCAGTACTTC. It yields the protein CASSYSAGYTYEQYF.